The clone carrying this T cell receptor beta chain has just one count. The record originates from a study of blood T cell repertoires in COVID-19. As for the study in general: PBMCs, B-cell-depleted T cells, or T cells were the source of the cDNA or gDNA that made up the material.

Participant ages covered about 18 to 95 years across 24 US areas. Libraries were prepared by immunoSEQ multiplex PCR; TCRdb keeps only in-frame clonotypes and omits some of them. The sample has approximately 210,000 clones, 81% seen once. The CDR3 extends over 24 amino acids. Germline CDR1 is LGHDT and CDR2 is YNNKEL (reference sequence). V trimming: 1 base; J trimming: 0 bases; junction bases outside the gene matches: 23. Sequencing used PBMCs or T cells enriched from blood (not recorded which). This chain uses TRBV3-1 (or the pseudogene TRBV3-2) with TRBJ2-1, with 11 bases that match TRBD2. The sequence was obtained from a woman aged 45-65 years with acute COVID-19. CDR3 sequence reads: CASSQVGTSGGARTAPNSYNEQFF. CDR3 DNA sequence: TGTGCCAGCAGCCAAGTGGGGACTAGCGGCGGTGCGAGGACAGCCCCAAACTCCTACAATGAGCAGTTCTTC.